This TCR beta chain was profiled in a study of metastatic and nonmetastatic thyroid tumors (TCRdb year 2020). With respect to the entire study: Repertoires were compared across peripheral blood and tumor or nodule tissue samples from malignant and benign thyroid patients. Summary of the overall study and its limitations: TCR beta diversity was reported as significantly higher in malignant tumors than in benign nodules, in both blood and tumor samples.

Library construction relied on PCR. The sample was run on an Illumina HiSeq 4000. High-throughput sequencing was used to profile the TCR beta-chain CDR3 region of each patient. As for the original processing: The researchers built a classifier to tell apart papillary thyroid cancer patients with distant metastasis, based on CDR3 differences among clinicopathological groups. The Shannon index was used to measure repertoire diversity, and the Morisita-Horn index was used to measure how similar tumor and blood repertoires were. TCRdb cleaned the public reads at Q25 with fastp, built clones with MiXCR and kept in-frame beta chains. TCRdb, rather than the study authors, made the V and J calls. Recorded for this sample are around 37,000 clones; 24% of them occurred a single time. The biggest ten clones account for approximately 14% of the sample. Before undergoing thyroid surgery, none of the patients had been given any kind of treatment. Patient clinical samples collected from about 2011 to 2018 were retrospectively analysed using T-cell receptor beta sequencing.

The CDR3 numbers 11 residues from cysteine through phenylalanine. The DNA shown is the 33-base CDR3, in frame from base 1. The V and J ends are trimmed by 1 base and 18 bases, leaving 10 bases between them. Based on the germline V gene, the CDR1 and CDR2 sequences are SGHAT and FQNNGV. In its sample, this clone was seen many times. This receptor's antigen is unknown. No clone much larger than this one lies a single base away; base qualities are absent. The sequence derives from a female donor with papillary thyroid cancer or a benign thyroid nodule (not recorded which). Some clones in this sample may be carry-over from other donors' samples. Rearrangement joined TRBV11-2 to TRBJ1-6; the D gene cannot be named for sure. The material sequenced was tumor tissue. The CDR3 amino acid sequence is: CASSLGFSRHF. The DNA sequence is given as TGTGCCAGCAGCTTAGGGTTCTCCCGCCACTTT. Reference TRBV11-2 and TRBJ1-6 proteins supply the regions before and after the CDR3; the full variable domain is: EAGVAQSPRYKIIEKRQSVAFWCNPISGHATLYWYQQILGQGPKLLIQFQNNGVVDDSQLPKDRFSAERLKGVDSTLKIQPAKLEDSAVYLCASSLGFSRHFGNGTRLTVT.